This T cell receptor beta chain was captured in a study of T cells in Graves' hyperthyroidism and ophthalmopathy. Study-wide points: A 13 V-J signature model discriminated ophthalmopathy versus stable hyperthyroidism. Most thyroid clonotypes expanded above 0.001 appeared in blood too.

There are many counts of this clonotype. Antigen specificity is unknown. TCR beta CDR3 sequences were amplified from RNA transcripts. The study used the HTBI primer set for a first-round RT-PCR of the TCR CDR3. TCRdb passed the multiplex PCR reads through MiXCR, listing each CDR3 protein once. This sample has roughly 300,000 distinct CDR3 sequences, with around a fifth found just once. Thyroid ultrasound, orbital computed tomography, clinical symptoms, and serum thyroxine and TRAb underpinned diagnoses. The PBMCs had their origin in approximately 10 ml of fresh peripheral blood. Sequenced input: blood. This TCR was sampled from a woman aged 45 to 65 with Graves' hyperthyroidism.

Here the CDR3 DNA reads TGTGCCAGCAGCTTGGGGGAGCAGTACTTC. It codes for CASSLGEQYF. J is TRBJ2-7 and V is TRBV28; D remains unclear. The CDR3 covers 10 residues. Germline loops: CDR1 MDHEN, CDR2 SYDVKM. V dropped 6 bases and J dropped 7 bases, with 7 bases sitting between them.